This T cell receptor (beta chain) appears in the sequencing data of a study of Graves' ophthalmopathy and Graves' hyperthyroidism. Overall study results and limits: Built on 13 signatures, a model told ophthalmopathy apart from stable hyperthyroidism with 85% to 90% sensitivity and 81.08% specificity. In blood, most expanded thyroid clonotypes above 0.001 frequency were also detected. With a specificity of just under 75% and a sensitivity of about 71%, the model predicted ophthalmopathy progression.

The length of the CDR3 is 14 residues. RNA transcripts yielded amplified TCR beta CDR3 regions. HTBI primers primed a first-round RT-PCR, and a second-round multiplex PCR followed. MiXCR, run by TCRdb on the multiplex PCR reads, gives a single entry per CDR3 protein. The sample carries about 620,000 distinct CDR3 sequences, about a fifth recorded once. In its sample, this clonotype was seen many times. No antigen is known for it. The junction differs from germline at one of its ends, possibly a read error. The receptor was derived from a woman aged 18-29 years with stable Graves' hyperthyroidism. Some clones in this sample may be carry-over from other donors' samples. V is TRBV12-3 or TRBV12-4 and J is TRBJ2-5; 8 bases agree with TRBD2. Input material: peripheral blood. CDR3 loop: CASSIAGHQETQYF. CDR3 nucleotides: TGTGCCAGCAGTATAGCGGGACACCAAGAGACCCAGTACTTC.